This T cell receptor (beta chain) was captured by sequencing in a study of T cells in tuberculosis. General study findings and limits: Active tuberculosis cases were adults; controls were adolescents. Classification accuracy was about 90% (AUROC approximately 0.89) with the GMM-specific repertoire. Smaller alpha distances in active tuberculosis partly reflected shorter CDR3-alpha lengths.

The data were produced by immunoSEQ multiplex PCR, yet TCRdb's version contains in-frame clones alone and is incomplete. This sample has roughly 34,000 clones; just under 95% occur once, and the top ten carry around 7.7%. Of note for this clone: The antigen is undetermined.

Specimen: PBMCs. This clonotype originated in a donor aged 10-29 years with latent tuberculosis or without tuberculosis infection. Some clones in this sample may be carry-over from other donors' samples.

This CDR3 is CASSSAWDRGNNEQFF. For the CDR3, the DNA is TGTGCCAGCAGTTCCGCCTGGGACAGGGGCAACAATGAGCAGTTCTTC. V usage is TRBV11-2 and J usage is TRBJ2-1, with 10 bases fitting TRBD1. Germline CDR1 and CDR2: SGHAT and FQNNGV. This CDR3 spans 16 amino acids. J gave up 5 bases and V 6 bases, and 10 bases lay outside the gene matches. The full variable domain, completed using reference TRBV11-2 and TRBJ2-1, is EAGVAQSPRYKIIEKRQSVAFWCNPISGHATLYWYQQILGQGPKLLIQFQNNGVVDDSQLPKDRFSAERLKGVDSTLKIQPAKLEDSAVYLCASSSAWDRGNNEQFFGPGTRLTVL.